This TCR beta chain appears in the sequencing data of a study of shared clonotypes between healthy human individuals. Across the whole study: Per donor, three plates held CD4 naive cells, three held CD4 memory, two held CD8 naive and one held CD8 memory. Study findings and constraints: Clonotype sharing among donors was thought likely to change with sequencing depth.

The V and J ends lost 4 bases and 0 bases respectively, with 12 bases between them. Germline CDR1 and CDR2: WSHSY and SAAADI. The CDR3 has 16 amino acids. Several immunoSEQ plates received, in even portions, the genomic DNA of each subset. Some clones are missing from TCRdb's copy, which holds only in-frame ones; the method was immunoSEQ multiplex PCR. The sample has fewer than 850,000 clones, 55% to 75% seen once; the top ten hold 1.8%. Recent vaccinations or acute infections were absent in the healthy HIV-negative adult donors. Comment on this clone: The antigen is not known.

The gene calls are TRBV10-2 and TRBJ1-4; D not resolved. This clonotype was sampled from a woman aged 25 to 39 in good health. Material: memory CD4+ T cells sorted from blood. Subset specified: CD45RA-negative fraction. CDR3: CASSGSGLATNEKLFF. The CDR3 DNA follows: TGCGCCAGCAGTGGTTCGGGTCTGGCAACTAATGAAAAACTGTTTTTT.